This T cell receptor (beta chain) derives from a study of blood T cell repertoires in COVID-19. Study-level background: Samples representing acute and convalescent COVID-19 were sourced from the United States, Italy and Spain. PBMCs, B-cell-depleted T cells, or T cells were the source of the cDNA or gDNA that made up the material.

Per the study methods: Using reference gene primer amplification, nucleated cell counts were estimated. Generated by immunoSEQ multiplex PCR, the TCRdb table keeps only in-frame clones and is missing some. That table gives V, J and clone size, and the DNA gave D and trimming. Among about 330,000 clones, roughly 90% were seen once, and the ten largest hold 3% to 4%. This clonotype was obtained from a woman aged 45-59 years with active or convalescent COVID-19. Sample: peripheral blood.

The CDR3 sequence: CASSLGQGTSGYTF. CDR3 nucleotides: TGTGCCAGCAGCTTGGGACAGGGGACCTCTGGCTACACCTTC. The chain carries TRBV7-3 and TRBJ1-2; 10 nucleotides match TRBD1. The CDR3 runs 14 residues. V lost 3 bases to trimming and J lost 7 bases; unmatched junction nucleotides: 5. Germline assignment: CDR1 SGHTA and CDR2 FQGTGA.